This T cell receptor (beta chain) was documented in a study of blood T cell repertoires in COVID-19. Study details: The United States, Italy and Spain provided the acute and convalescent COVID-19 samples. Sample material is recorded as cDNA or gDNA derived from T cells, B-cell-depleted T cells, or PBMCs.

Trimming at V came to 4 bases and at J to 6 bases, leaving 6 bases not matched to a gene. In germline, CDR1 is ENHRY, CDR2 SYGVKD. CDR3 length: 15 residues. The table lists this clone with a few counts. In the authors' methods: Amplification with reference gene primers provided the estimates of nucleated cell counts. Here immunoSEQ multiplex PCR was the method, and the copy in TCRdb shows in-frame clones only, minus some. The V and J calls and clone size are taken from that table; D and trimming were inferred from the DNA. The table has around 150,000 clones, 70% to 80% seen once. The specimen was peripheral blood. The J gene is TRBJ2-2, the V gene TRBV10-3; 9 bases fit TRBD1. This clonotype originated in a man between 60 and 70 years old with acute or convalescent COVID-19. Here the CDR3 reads CAISVGQGNAGELFF. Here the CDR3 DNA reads TGTGCCATCAGTGTGGGACAGGGAAATGCCGGGGAGCTGTTTTTT.